This TCR beta chain stems from a study of blood T cell repertoires in COVID-19 (dated by TCRdb to 2018 to 2021). A note on the overall study: The collaborator samples originated in the United States, Italy and Spain and spanned the acute and convalescent phases of COVID-19. Sample metadata almost always included a de-identified subject ID, COVID-19 status, age in years and sex. Subjects who had been exposed to COVID-19, were actively infected with it, or had recovered from it provided the deeply sampled blood TCRbeta repertoires that made up the dataset. The repertoires were made available in a free public database intended to serve as a resource for research on the immune response to SARS-CoV-2. Where HLA class I and class II types were available, the types were taken from metadata supplied by the sample provider, not from assay-based typing. Samples came from the ongoing ImmuneRACE study (first 160 participants) plus 1,254 subjects from 6 global collaborators. The prospective study material was composed of cDNA or gDNA derived from T cells, B-cell-depleted T cells, or PBMCs. Study-level results and caveats: The quantity of clinical and demographic metadata differed by source and by participant and was supplied without curation.

In the prospective study, participants were roughly 18 to 100 years old, resided in about two dozen geographic areas of the United States, and were enrolled through a virtual design. In the prospective study, participants were assigned to cohorts based on the clinical history participants reported in a screening survey and a study questionnaire. Recovered participants in ImmuneRACE Cohort 3 were defined by two consecutive negative NP/OP PCR tests, clearance by a healthcare professional, or resolution of symptoms. Mobile phlebotomists in the prospective study collected whole blood, serum and a nasopharyngeal or oropharyngeal swab from every participant. Prospective study participants could optionally give additional blood draws and questionnaires over a roughly two-month period. Before DNA extraction, prospective study blood samples were shipped either frozen or at room temperature. TCRbeta CDR3 regions were amplified from genomic DNA by means of the immunoSEQ Assay, a bias-controlled multiplex PCR. Per the authors' processing: Within the assay, amplification of reference gene primers was used to estimate how many nucleated cells each sample contained. To quantify the absolute abundance of each unique TCRbeta CDR3 rearrangement, sequence reads were collapsed and filtered. Productive Simpson clonality was computed per sample as the square root of Simpson's diversity index over productive rearrangements. TCRdb obtained this table from immuneACCESS and retained in-frame rearrangements with V and J assigned. These tables miss some clones; where compared with another copy, unresolved V genes account for less than half of the shortfall, and the remainder is unexplained. V and J calls and clone size are as listed in that table; D and trimming were resolved from the DNA. In all, the sample holds 270,000 or so clones, and approximately 86% of those were seen once. The ten largest clones capture about 2.7% of the sample.

The germline V gene (reference sequence) provides CDR1 SEHNR and CDR2 FQNEAQ. Trimming accounts for 5 bases at V and 4 bases at J, while the number of junction bases matched to no gene is 10. Including the terminal cysteine and phenylalanine, the CDR3 comprises 15 residues. The sequence is cut down to CDR3 DNA, 45 bases in frame from base 1. Notes on this clone: The target of this receptor is not known. Base quality data are lacking; no much larger clone is found one base away.

Sample: PBMCs or T cells enriched from blood (not recorded which). The chain joins TRBV7-9 to TRBJ1-2; 7 of the junction bases match TRBD1. The source is a woman under 30 who had recovered from COVID-19. The DNA reads as follows: TGTGCCAGCAGCGGTAGGGGGCGGATTGTCTATGGCTACACCTTC. This encodes CASSGRGRIVYGYTF. The CDR3, completed at both ends by the reference TRBV7-9 and TRBJ1-2 genes, gives the full variable domain DTGVSQNPRHKITKRGQNVTFRCDPISEHNRLYWYRQTLGQGPEFLTYFQNEAQLEKSRLLSDRFSAERPKGSFSTLEIQRTEQGDSAMYLCASSGRGRIVYGYTFGSGTRLTVV.